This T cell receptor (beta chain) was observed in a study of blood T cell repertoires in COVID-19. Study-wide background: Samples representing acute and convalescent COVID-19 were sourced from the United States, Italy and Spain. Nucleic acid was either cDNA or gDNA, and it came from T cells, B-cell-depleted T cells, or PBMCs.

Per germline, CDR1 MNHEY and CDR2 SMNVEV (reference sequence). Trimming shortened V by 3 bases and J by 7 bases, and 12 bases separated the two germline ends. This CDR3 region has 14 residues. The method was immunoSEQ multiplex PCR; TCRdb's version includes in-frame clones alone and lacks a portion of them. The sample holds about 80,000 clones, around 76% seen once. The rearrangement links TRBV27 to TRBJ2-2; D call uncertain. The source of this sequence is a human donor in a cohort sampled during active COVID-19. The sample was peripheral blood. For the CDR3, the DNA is TGTGCCAGCAGTTTGGCGGTCTCGGACGGGGAGCTGTTTTTT. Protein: CASSLAVSDGELFF.